The source of this T cell receptor (beta chain) is a study of control samples from healthy donors and cancer patients. The repertoire was sequenced with immunoSEQ multiplex PCR; TCRdb's copy has only in-frame clones and lacks some. The sample records roughly 69,000 clones, around 87% being singletons. Trimming cost V 1 base and J 8 bases, with 6 bases left between them. Germline CDR1 reads SGHTA; CDR2 reads FQGTGA. The CDR3 totals 12 residues. The rearrangement links TRBV7-3 to TRBJ2-1; D is unresolved. The material sequenced was PBMCs. This receptor was taken from a woman in her forties or fifties with head and neck cancer. The CDR3 sequence is CASSLNVDEQFF. CDR3 nucleotide sequence: TGTGCCAGCAGCTTAAATGTCGATGAGCAGTTCTTC.